This TCR beta chain derives from a study of blood T cell repertoires in COVID-19. Whole-study context: The study drew acute and convalescent COVID-19 samples from the United States, Italy and Spain.

The germline V gene has CDR1 GTSNPN and CDR2 SVGIG (reference sequence). V shed 4 bases and J shed 3 bases, with 12 bases lying between them. The CDR3 has 14 amino acids. Source study methods: By means of reference gene primer amplification, nucleated cell counts were estimated. Produced via immunoSEQ multiplex PCR; TCRdb's table is partial and in-frame only. V and J calls and clone size are copied from that table; D and trimming were computed from the DNA. The data show approximately 440,000 clones, more than 70% seen once. This clone was recorded at least ten times. The chain recombines TRBV30 with TRBJ1-4, with TRBD1 as a possible D gene (6 bases). The TCR originated in a woman between 50 and 59 years old with COVID-19, enrolled during active disease. The sequenced sample consisted of peripheral blood. The DNA for the CDR3 is TGTGCCTGGAAGGGGGGGCAATCTAATGAAAAACTGTTTTTT. This gives the protein CAWKGGQSNEKLFF. Full variable domain (outside the CDR3, taken from reference TRBV30 and TRBJ1-4): SQTIHQWPATLVQPVGSPLSLECTVEGTSNPNLYWYRQAAGRGLQLLFYSVGIGQISSEVPQNLSASRPQDRQFILSSKKLLLSDSGFYLCAWKGGQSNEKLFFGSGTQLSVL.